This T cell receptor beta chain was identified in a study of T cells in Graves' hyperthyroidism and ophthalmopathy. V trimming: 0 bases; J trimming: 3 bases; junction bases outside the gene matches: 12. Looked up from germline, CDR1 is ENHRY and CDR2 is SYGVKD. This CDR3 has 19 residues. Amplified TCR beta CDR3 regions derived from RNA transcripts. TCR CDR3 underwent first-round RT-PCR with the HTBI primer set. TCRdb reprocessed the multiplex PCR reads with MiXCR, giving one entry per CDR3 protein. The sample records some 420,000 distinct CDR3 sequences, roughly an eighth being singletons. In making diagnoses, clinical symptoms, serum thyroxine and TRAb, thyroid ultrasound and orbital computed tomography were all used. Study findings and constraints: Ophthalmopathy could be told apart from stable hyperthyroidism with a 13 V-J model.

The table lists this clonotype with many counts. Its antigen is not known. The clonotype was recovered from a woman aged 18 to 35 with Graves' hyperthyroidism. Sequencing was carried out using blood. V usage is TRBV10-3 and J usage is TRBJ2-7; 12 nucleotides match TRBD2. This chain's CDR3 is CAISESGRLTSGSIYEQYF. The CDR3 DNA is TGTGCCATCAGTGAGTCGGGGAGGCTGACTAGCGGGAGTATCTACGAGCAGTACTTC.